This TCR beta chain was sequenced for a study of beta chain features in type 1 diabetes. Regarding the study as a whole: When Type 1 diabetes patients were examined, their TCRB CDR3s proved moderately but significantly shorter in all four CD4+ subsets.

The CDR3 is 14 amino acids. CDR1 and CDR2 (germline): GTSNPN, SVGIG (reference sequence). V was cut by 0 bases and J by 3 bases, with 9 bases left in between. Of note for this clone: The antigen remains unidentified.

The isolated RNA, all of it, was reverse transcribed, so expressed TCRB transcripts were what got sequenced. Repertoires were generated with immunoSEQ multiplex PCR, while TCRdb's copy carries only in-frame clones and drops some. Of approximately 150,000 clones in the sample, roughly 60% are singletons; the top ten hold roughly 0.095%. Sequenced sample: naive CD4+ T cells from blood. The source is a man younger than 40 with type 1 diabetes. The chain combines TRBV30 with TRBJ1-5; TRBD1 might be the D (5 bases). The CDR3 DNA follows: TGTGCCTGGAGTGTATTGGGGGTCAATCAGCCCCAGCATTTT. Amino acids: CAWSVLGVNQPQHF.